This TCR beta chain was captured in a study of blood T cell repertoires in COVID-19. For the study at large: The origin of the acute and convalescent COVID-19 samples was the United States, Italy and Spain.

In the source study's methods: Counts of nucleated cells, estimated from reference gene primer amplification, were obtained. Repertoires were generated with immunoSEQ multiplex PCR, while TCRdb's copy carries only in-frame clones and drops some. V and J calls and clone size are copied from that table; D and trimming were computed from the DNA. The sample yields 350,000 to 400,000 clones, about 90% seen once. With V trimmed by 0 bases and J by 1 base, 8 bases remained unmatched. The CDR3 runs 17 residues. CDR1 is SGDLS, CDR2 YYNGEE, per germline. Those enrolled, adults aged roughly 18 to 90 years, came from roughly 23 US areas. Cohort 3 donors were reported recovered after two negative PCRs, clearance, or symptom resolution.

This receptor was taken from a woman under 40 who had recovered from COVID-19. The chain is built from TRBV9 and TRBJ2-5, with 8 bases matching TRBD1. Sequencing was carried out using PBMCs or T cells enriched from blood (not recorded which). As DNA, the CDR3 is TGTGCCAGCAGCGTAGGGCTGGACAGGGCCTCCCAAGAGACCCAGTACTTC. Translating it yields CASSVGLDRASQETQYF.